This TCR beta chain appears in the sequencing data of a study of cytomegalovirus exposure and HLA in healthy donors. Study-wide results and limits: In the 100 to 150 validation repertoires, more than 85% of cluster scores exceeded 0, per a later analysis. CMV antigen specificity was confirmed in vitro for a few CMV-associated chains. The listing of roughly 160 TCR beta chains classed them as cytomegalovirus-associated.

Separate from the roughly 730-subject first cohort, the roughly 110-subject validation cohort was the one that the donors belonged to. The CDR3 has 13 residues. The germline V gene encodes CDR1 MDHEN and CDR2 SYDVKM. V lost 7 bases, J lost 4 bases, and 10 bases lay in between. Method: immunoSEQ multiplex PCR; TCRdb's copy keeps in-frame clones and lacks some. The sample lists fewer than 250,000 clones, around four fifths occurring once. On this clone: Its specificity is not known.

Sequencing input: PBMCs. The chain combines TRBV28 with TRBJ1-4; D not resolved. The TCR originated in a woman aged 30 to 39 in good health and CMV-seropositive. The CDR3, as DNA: TGTGCCAGCAATTTGCCGGTTAATGAAAAACTGTTTTTT. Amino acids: CASNLPVNEKLFF.